The 25 T cell receptor beta chains below come from one sample, sequenced in a study of type 1 regulatory T cells (dated by TCRdb to 2020 to 2022). TCRdb shows the sequencer as Illumina MiSeq. TCRdb's own reprocessing of the public reads used fastp at Q25 and MiXCR and kept productive beta chains. Every distinct CDR3 protein forms one entry, paired with its most common genes and DNA. The sample table lists approximately 72,000 distinct CDR3 sequences, 63% of them with a count of one. 7.6% of the sample is in the top ten clones. These receptors have no known antigen. The source material was cultured T cells, either the whole culture or a sorted T cell fraction (not recorded which). The meaning of the sample's cell subset or site label: Tr1-enriched cell product generated in vitro against host alloantigens. The receptors derive from a human donor in good health.

The rearrangement links TRBV7-9 to TRBJ2-2; possible D gene TRBD2, 6 bases. CDR1 and CDR2 (germline): SEHNR, FQNEAQ (reference sequence). V shed 0 bases and J shed 4 bases, with 15 bases lying between them. This CDR3 is 17 amino acids long. CDR3 DNA: TGTGCCAGCAGCTTAGCGGTGATGGCGGGACTCACCGGGGAGCTGTTTTTT. Residues: CASSLAVMAGLTGELFF.

With respect to this clonotype: It may be a read error: a sequence one base away is much more abundant. The CDR3 is CASSVLGQPQYF. CDR3 bases: TGTGCCAGCAGCGTGCTAGGGCAGCCCCAGTATTTT. This chain uses TRBV7-2 with TRBJ1-5, with D unclear. The tail of the sequence fits TRBJ2-3 better, so the J call may be wrong. The CDR3 runs 12 residues. CDR1 is SGHTA and CDR2 is FQGNSA in the germline V gene.

This chain connects TRBV5-1 to TRBJ2-5; 9 nucleotides align to TRBD1. CDR3 length: 15 amino acids. Trimming at V came to 4 bases and at J to 5 bases, leaving 9 bases not matched to a gene. Germline V CDR1 and CDR2: SGHRS, YFSETQ. In DNA, the CDR3 is TGCGCCAGCAGCCTGGGAGGGACAGGGATGGAGACCCAGTACTTC. It specifies CASSLGGTGMETQYF.

This clonotype appeared a single time. V gene TRBV15 combines with J gene TRBJ2-1; TRBD2 agrees at 11 bases. V gave up 4 bases and J gave up 8 bases; unmatched junction bases: 4. The CDR3 length is 14 residues. Germline loops: CDR1 LNHNV, CDR2 YYDKDF (reference sequence). The CDR3 DNA is TGTGCCACCAGCACTACTAGCGGGAGTGATGAGCAGTTCTTC. This translates into CATSTTSGSDEQFF.

This clonotype was detected only a few times. This chain connects TRBV5-4 to TRBJ2-1, with 10 bases lining up with TRBD2. J gave up 9 bases and V 0 bases, and 3 bases lay outside the gene matches. The CDR3 has 14 amino acids. Germline V gene data show CDR1 as SGHNT and CDR2 as YYREEE (reference sequence). The CDR3 loop reads CASSLEGLAIEQFF. The CDR3 DNA reads TGTGCCAGCAGCTTGGAGGGACTAGCGATTGAGCAGTTCTTC.

This clonotype has a handful of counts. The V and J genes are TRBV12-3 or TRBV12-4 and TRBJ2-7; 8 bases are a match to TRBD2. With 3 bases clipped from V and 8 bases from J, the junction kept 6 bases outside the gene matches. This CDR3 contains 13 residues. The CDR3 spells CASSLKGLDKQYF. The CDR3 nucleotides are TGTGCCAGCAGTTTGAAGGGACTAGATAAGCAGTACTTC.

This clonotype was detected only once. The rearrangement joins TRBV9 to TRBJ2-1; D may match TRBD1 or TRBD2 (6 bases each). The V end was cut by 0 bases, the J end by 5 bases, with 9 bases between. The CDR3 is 14 residues long. Germline V gives CDR1 SGDLS, CDR2 YYNGEE. For the CDR3, the DNA is TGTGCCAGCAGCGTAGCAGGGGAGGACAATGAGCAGTTCTTC. It encodes CASSVAGEDNEQFF.

The chain carries TRBV9 and TRBJ1-1; TRBD1 matches at 9 bases. Per the germline V gene, CDR1 is SGDLS and CDR2 is YYNGEE. This CDR3 has 18 amino acids. J gave up 3 bases and V 3 bases, and 15 bases lay outside the gene matches. The CDR3 DNA is TGTGCCAGCAGCGCCCATACAGGGGGCGAAAATTTGGACACTGAAGCTTTCTTT. Translated, it gives CASSAHTGGENLDTEAFF.

V usage is TRBV19 and J usage is TRBJ2-1, with D tentatively TRBD2 (6 bases). Germline CDR1 and CDR2: LNHDA and SQIVND (reference sequence). This CDR3 region has 14 residues. Trimming shortened V by 6 bases and J by 3 bases, and 12 bases separated the two germline ends. Here the CDR3 reads CASRGGSRYNEQFF. The CDR3 DNA reads as TGTGCCAGTAGGGGGGGTAGCCGCTACAATGAGCAGTTCTTC.

V and J are TRBV7-2 and TRBJ2-5, with D perhaps assigned TRBD1 or TRBD2 (5 bases each). This CDR3 has 14 residues. The V and J ends lost 5 bases and 5 bases respectively, with 15 bases between them. Germline CDR1 is SGHTA and CDR2 is FQGNSA. The CDR3 is CASSINQGGETQYF. In DNA form, the CDR3 reads TGTGCCAGCAGCATAAACCAGGGCGGGGAGACCCAGTACTTC.

CDR3 amino acids: CASSLLSGPYNEQFF. CDR3 DNA sequence: TGTGCCAGCAGCTTACTATCGGGACCTTACAATGAGCAGTTCTTC. V and J are TRBV11-1 and TRBJ2-1; D possibly uses TRBD1 or TRBD2 (5 bases each). Germline V gene sequence: CDR1 SGHAT, CDR2 FQDESV (reference sequence). The CDR3 loop spans 15 amino acids. Trimming stripped 2 bases from V and 4 bases from J, with 12 bases between.

The sample holds a few counts of this clonotype. The gene calls are TRBV28 and TRBJ1-1, with a possible D match to TRBD1 (6 bases). In germline, CDR1 is MDHEN, CDR2 SYDVKM. This CDR3 comprises 16 residues. Trimming cost V 4 bases and J 6 bases, with 21 bases left between them. CDR3 amino acids: CASSSPAGDVGAEAFF. DNA of the CDR3: TGTGCCAGCAGTTCCCCAGCAGGGGACGTTGGCGCTGAAGCTTTCTTT.

This clonotype rates as large (0.1 to 1%). The chain has TRBV2 and TRBJ2-3, with unresolved D. This CDR3 spans 13 amino acids. Germline CDR1 and CDR2: SNHLY and FYNNEI. Trimming cost V 4 bases and J 0 bases, with 5 bases left between them. CDR3 amino acids: CASSAVSTDTQYF. CDR3 DNA sequence: TGTGCCAGCAGTGCGGTCAGCACAGATACGCAGTATTTT. The full variable domain, with the rest looked up from reference TRBV2 and TRBJ2-3, is EPEVTQTPSHQVTQMGQEVILRCVPISNHLYFYWYRQILGQKVEFLVSFYNNEISEKSEIFDDQFSVERPDGSNFTLKIRSTKLEDSAMYFCASSAVSTDTQYFGPGTRLTVL.

The chain recombines TRBV4-2 with TRBJ1-2; D is ambiguous. Deletions cut 0 bases from V and 4 bases from J, with 12 bases between. The CDR3 spans 15 residues. The germline gives CDR1 LGHNA, CDR2 YNFKEQ. CDR3 amino acids: CASSQDHSPGYGYTF. The CDR3 nucleotides are TGTGCCAGCAGCCAAGATCATTCGCCGGGCTATGGCTACACCTTC.

The rearrangement links TRBV10-3 to TRBJ2-1; a weak D match, TRBD1 (5 bases). The CDR3 covers 13 residues. Between the trimmed V and J ends, which lost 8 bases and 3 bases, there was a span of 11 bases. Germline-derived CDR1 and CDR2 are ENHRY and SYGVKD. CDR3 loop: CAIAQGFYNEQFF. The CDR3, as DNA: TGTGCCATCGCCCAGGGATTCTACAATGAGCAGTTCTTC.

The CDR3 bases are TGTGCCAGCAGGGAGATAACTAGCTTCAATGAGCAGTTCTTC. Its protein is CASREITSFNEQFF. This rearrangement joins TRBV6-1 to TRBJ2-1; perhaps TRBD2 as D (6 bases). V shed 6 bases and J shed 6 bases, with 15 bases lying between them. Germline CDR1 MNHNS, CDR2 SASEGT. The CDR3 runs 14 residues.

The rearrangement links TRBV6-2 or TRBV6-3 to TRBJ2-1; 11 bases are a match to TRBD2. The CDR3 has 15 amino acids. The germline V gene encodes CDR1 MNHEY and CDR2 SVGEGT. With V trimmed by 7 bases and J by 12 bases, 14 bases remained unmatched. Written as DNA, the CDR3 is TGTGCCAGCACCGATAGGGGACTAGCGGAAAGTAGGCAGTTCTTC. Translating gives CASTDRGLAESRQFF.

V and J are TRBV7-9 and TRBJ2-5, with 10 positions matching TRBD1. J was trimmed by 4 bases and V by 7 bases; bases with no gene match: 15. This CDR3 is built from 17 residues. CDR1 and CDR2 from the germline V gene are SEHNR and FQNEAQ (reference sequence). CDR3 sequence: CASTDSLRQGAGETQYF. CDR3 nucleotides: TGTGCCAGCACCGATTCTTTGAGACAGGGGGCAGGAGAGACCCAGTACTTC. The variable domain in full, with the rest retrieved from reference TRBV7-9 and TRBJ2-5, is DTGVSQNPRHKITKRGQNVTFRCDPISEHNRLYWYRQTLGQGPEFLTYFQNEAQLEKSRLLSDRFSAERPKGSFSTLEIQRTEQGDSAMYLCASTDSLRQGAGETQYFGPGTRLLVL.

J is TRBJ1-5 and V is TRBV28; TRBD1 agrees at 10 bases. V shed 6 bases and J 7 bases; nucleotides not matched to a gene: 6. There are 14 residues in the CDR3. Germline V gene sequence: CDR1 MDHEN, CDR2 SYDVKM. This CDR3 reads CASRGTGADQPQHF. Written as DNA, the CDR3 is TGTGCCAGCAGAGGGACAGGGGCGGACCAGCCCCAGCATTTT. The complete variable domain, with remaining parts taken from reference TRBV28 and TRBJ1-5, reads DVKVTQSSRYLVKRTGEKVFLECVQDMDHENMFWYRQDPGLGLRLIYFSYDVKMKEKGDIPEGYSVSREKKERFSLILESASTNQTSMYLCASRGTGADQPQHFGDGTRLSIL.

The chain joins TRBV9 to TRBJ2-7; D is ambiguous. The CDR3 runs to 14 residues. Germline values: CDR1 SGDLS, CDR2 YYNGEE. The germline V and J ends were trimmed by 3 bases and 0 bases, with 10 bases remaining between them. CDR3 region: CASSETRSSYEQYF. The CDR3 DNA sequence: TGTGCCAGCAGCGAAACAAGGAGCTCCTACGAGCAGTACTTC. The whole variable domain, filled in from reference TRBV9 and TRBJ2-7, reads DSGVTQTPKHLITATGQRVTLRCSPRSGDLSVYWYQQSLDQGLQFLIQYYNGEERAKGNILERFSAQQFPDLHSELNLSSLELGDSALYFCASSETRSSYEQYFGPGTRLTVT.

V and J are TRBV6-6 and TRBJ2-5; no reliable D call. This CDR3 comprises 13 residues. CDR1 MNHNY and CDR2 SVGAGI come from the germline V gene (reference sequence). Trimming shortened V by 0 bases and J by 6 bases, and 8 bases separated the two germline ends. CDR3 in DNA: TGTGCCAGCAGTTACTCAGTACGACAGACCCAGTACTTC. This sequence encodes CASSYSVRQTQYF.

V usage is TRBV12-3 or TRBV12-4 and J usage is TRBJ2-5; D is undetermined. V lost 3 bases to trimming and J lost 1 base, with 6 bases between them. The CDR3 contains 13 residues. The CDR3 loop is CASSFLAQETQYF. Written as DNA, the CDR3 is TGTGCCAGCAGTTTTCTCGCCCAAGAGACCCAGTACTTC.

This clonotype was found a few times. The gene calls are TRBV30 and TRBJ2-7; 7 positions match TRBD1. The CDR3 totals 15 residues. Trimming at V came to 2 bases and at J to 2 bases, leaving 9 bases not matched to a gene. In germline, CDR1 is GTSNPN, CDR2 SVGIG (reference sequence). The CDR3 loop reads CAWSPTGQPPYEQYF. CDR3 DNA: TGTGCCTGGAGTCCCACGGGACAGCCCCCCTACGAGCAGTACTTC.

The chain employs TRBV9 and TRBJ1-1; D remains unclear. Trimming took 3 bases from V and 0 from J, leaving 9 bases between them. The CDR3 extends over 14 amino acids. The germline V gene encodes CDR1 SGDLS and CDR2 YYNGEE. CDR3 sequence: CASSATALNTEAFF. The CDR3, as DNA: TGTGCCAGCAGCGCCACCGCCCTGAACACTGAAGCTTTCTTT.

This clonotype occurred a few times. The chain carries TRBV6-5 and TRBJ2-7; weak D call: TRBD1 (6 bases). The CDR3 is 14 residues long. CDR1 and CDR2 from the germline V gene are MNHEY and SVGAGI. Trimming removed 4 bases from V and 3 bases from J, with 13 bases in between. The CDR3 region has the DNA TGTGCCAGCAGTTTCGCAGGGGCGGGCTACGAGCAGTACTTC. Translating gives CASSFAGAGYEQYF.